The TCR beta chain described here comes from a study of blood T cells in healthy people across ages. The second PCR ran roughly 7 to 11 cycles with a sample-barcoded 5' primer and J-beta primers. TCRdb called the 5' RACE reads again in MiXCR, with one record for every CDR3 protein. The sample records some 1.4 million distinct CDR3 sequences, roughly 40% being singletons. Study results and caveats: For the donors, CMV status was unknown and possibly confounded expanded clonotype changes.

Looked up from germline, CDR1 is SEHNR and CDR2 is FQNEAQ (reference sequence). This CDR3 is 13 amino acids long. About this clonotype: What it recognizes is unknown. The junction shows a germline mismatch at one end, possibly a read error.

The clonotype originates from a woman between 18 and 30 years old in good health. This sequence joins TRBV7-9 and TRBJ1-2; possibly TRBD1 for D (5 bases). The sequencing sample was made of blood. The CDR3 sequence: CASTDQGLGGCTF. CDR3 nucleotides: TGTGCCAGCACCGACCAGGGCCTAGGTGGCTGCACCTTC.